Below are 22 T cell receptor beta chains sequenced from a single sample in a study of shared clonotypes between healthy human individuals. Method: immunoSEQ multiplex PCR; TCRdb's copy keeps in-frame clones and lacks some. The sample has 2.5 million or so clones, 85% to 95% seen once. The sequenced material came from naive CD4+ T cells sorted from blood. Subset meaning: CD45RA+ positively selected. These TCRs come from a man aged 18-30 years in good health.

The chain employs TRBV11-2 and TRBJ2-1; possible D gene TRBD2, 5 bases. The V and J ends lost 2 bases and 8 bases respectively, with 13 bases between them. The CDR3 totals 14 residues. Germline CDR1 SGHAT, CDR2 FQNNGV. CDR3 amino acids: CASSLQEVSDEQFF. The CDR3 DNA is TGTGCCAGCAGCTTACAGGAGGTGTCGGATGAGCAGTTCTTC.

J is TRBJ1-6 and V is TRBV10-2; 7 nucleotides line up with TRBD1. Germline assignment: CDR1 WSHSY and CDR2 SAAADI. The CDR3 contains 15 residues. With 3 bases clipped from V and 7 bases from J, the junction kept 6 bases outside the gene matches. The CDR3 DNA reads TGCGCCAGCAGTGAAAACGGAGGGGGCAATTCACCCCTCCACTTT. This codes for CASSENGGGNSPLHF.

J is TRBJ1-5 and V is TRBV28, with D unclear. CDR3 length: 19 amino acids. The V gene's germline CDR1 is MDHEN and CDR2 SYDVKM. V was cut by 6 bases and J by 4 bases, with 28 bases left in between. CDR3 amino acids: CASSSLTERYRGLNQPQHF. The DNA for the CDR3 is TGTGCCAGCAGCTCACTAACAGAGCGCTATCGCGGTTTAAATCAGCCCCAGCATTTT.

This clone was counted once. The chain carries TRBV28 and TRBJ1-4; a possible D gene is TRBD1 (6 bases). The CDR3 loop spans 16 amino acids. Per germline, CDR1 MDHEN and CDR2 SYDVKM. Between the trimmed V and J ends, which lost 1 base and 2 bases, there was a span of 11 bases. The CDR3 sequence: CASSLFWGATNEKLFF. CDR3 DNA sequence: TGTGCCAGCAGTTTATTCTGGGGGGCGACTAATGAAAAACTGTTTTTT.

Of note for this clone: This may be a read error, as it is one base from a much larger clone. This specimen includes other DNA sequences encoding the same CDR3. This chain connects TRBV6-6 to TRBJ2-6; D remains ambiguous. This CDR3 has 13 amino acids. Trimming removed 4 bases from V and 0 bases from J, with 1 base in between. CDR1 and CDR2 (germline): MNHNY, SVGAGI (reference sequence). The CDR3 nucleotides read TGTGCCAGCAGTTCCTCTGGGGCCAACGTCCTGACTTTC. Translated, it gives CASSSSGANVLTF.

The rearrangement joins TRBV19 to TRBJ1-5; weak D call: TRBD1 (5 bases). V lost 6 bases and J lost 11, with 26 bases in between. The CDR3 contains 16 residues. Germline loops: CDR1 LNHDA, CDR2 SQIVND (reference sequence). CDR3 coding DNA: TGTGCCAGTAGCCAACCCGGCGGCGGACACCCCTGGGCCCAGCATTTT. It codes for CASSQPGGGHPWAQHF.

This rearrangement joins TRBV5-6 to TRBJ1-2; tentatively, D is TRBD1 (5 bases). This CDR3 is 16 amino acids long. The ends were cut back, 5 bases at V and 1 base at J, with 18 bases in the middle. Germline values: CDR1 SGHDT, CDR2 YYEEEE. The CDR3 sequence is CASRVHKNRSNYGYTF. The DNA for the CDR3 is TGTGCCAGCAGAGTCCACAAAAACAGGAGTAACTATGGCTACACCTTC.

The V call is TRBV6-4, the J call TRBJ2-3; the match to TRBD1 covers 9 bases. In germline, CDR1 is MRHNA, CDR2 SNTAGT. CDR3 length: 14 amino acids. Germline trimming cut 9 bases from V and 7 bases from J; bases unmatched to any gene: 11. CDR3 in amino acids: CARAPGTGRHTQYF. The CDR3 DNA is TGTGCCAGGGCCCCCGGGACAGGGCGTCATACGCAGTATTTT.

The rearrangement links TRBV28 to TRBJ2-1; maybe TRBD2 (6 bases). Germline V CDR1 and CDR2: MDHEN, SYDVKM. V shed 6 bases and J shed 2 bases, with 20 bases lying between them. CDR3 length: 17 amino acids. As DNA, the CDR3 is TGTGCCAGCAGGGGATCGAGCTTCGGCGGGGCCTACAATGAGCAGTTCTTC. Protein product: CASRGSSFGGAYNEQFF.

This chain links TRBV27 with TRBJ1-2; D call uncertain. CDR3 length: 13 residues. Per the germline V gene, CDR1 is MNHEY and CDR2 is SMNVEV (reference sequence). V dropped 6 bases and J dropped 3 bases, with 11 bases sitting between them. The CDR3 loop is CASSRKVDYGYTF. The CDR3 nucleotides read TGTGCCAGCAGCCGGAAGGTCGACTATGGCTACACCTTC.

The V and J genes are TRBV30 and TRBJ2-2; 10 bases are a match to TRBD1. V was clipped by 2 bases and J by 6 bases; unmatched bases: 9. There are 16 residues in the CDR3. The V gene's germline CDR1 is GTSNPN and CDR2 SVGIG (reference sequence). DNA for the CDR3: TGTGCCTGGAGTAGGGACAGGGGCGGGAATGCCGGGGAGCTGTTTTTT. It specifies CAWSRDRGGNAGELFF.

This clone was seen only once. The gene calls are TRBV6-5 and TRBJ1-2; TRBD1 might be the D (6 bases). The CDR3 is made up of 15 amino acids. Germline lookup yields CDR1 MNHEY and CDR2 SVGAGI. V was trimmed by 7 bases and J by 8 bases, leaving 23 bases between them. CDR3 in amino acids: CASTGQGPPRGGYTF. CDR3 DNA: TGTGCCAGCACCGGGCAGGGGCCACCAAGGGGAGGCTACACCTTC.

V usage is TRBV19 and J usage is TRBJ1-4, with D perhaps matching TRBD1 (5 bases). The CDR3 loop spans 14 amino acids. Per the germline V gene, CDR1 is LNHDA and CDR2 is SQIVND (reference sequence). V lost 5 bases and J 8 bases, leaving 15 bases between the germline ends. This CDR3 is CASSPRGVREKLFF. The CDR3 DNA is TGTGCCAGTAGTCCTCGGGGGGTGAGAGAAAAACTGTTTTTT.

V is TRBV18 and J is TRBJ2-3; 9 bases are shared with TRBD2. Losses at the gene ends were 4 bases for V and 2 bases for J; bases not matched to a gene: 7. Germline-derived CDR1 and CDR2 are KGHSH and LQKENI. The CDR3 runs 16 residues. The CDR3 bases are TGTGCCAGCTCACTTCAACGCGGGGGGGACACAGATACGCAGTATTTT. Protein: CASSLQRGGDTDTQYF. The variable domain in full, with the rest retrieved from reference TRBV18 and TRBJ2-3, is NAGVMQNPRHLVRRRGQEARLRCSPMKGHSHVYWYRQLPEEGLKFMVYLQKENIIDESGMPKERFSAEFPKEGPSILRIQQVVRGDSAAYFCASSLQRGGDTDTQYFGPGTRLTVL.

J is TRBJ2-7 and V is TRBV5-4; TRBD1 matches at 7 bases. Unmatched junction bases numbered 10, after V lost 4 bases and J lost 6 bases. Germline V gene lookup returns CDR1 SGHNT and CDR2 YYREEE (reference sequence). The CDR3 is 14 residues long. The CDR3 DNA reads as TGTGCCAGCAGCCTACAGACAGGGTTTAGCGAGCAGTACTTC. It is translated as CASSLQTGFSEQYF.

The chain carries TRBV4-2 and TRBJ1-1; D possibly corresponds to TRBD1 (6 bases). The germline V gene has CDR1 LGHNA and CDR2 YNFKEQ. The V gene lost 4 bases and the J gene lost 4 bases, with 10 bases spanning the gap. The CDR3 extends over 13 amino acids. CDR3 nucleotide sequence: TGTGCCAGCAGCCCCGGGGGGCGCACTGAAGCTTTCTTT. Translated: CASSPGGRTEAFF.

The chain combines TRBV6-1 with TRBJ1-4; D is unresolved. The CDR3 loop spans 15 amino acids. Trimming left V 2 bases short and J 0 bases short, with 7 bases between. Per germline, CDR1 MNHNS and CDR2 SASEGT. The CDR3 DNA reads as TGTGCCAGCAGTGAAACGAGAGCAACTAATGAAAAACTGTTTTTT. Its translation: CASSETRATNEKLFF.

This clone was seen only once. CDR3 region: CASSALGTDTQYF. The CDR3 nucleotides are TGTGCCAGCAGCGCCCTAGGGACAGATACGCAGTATTTT. This chain connects TRBV7-2 to TRBJ2-3; D not resolved. The V end was cut by 5 bases, the J end by 3 bases, with 9 bases between. The CDR3 sequence is 13 residues long. The V gene's germline CDR1 is SGHTA and CDR2 FQGNSA. Combining the CDR3 with reference TRBV7-2 and TRBJ2-3 gives the whole variable domain GAGVSQSPSNKVTEKGKDVELRCDPISGHTALYWYRQSLGQGLEFLIYFQGNSAPDKSGLPSDRFSAERTGGSVSTLTIQRTQQEDSAVYLCASSALGTDTQYFGPGTRLTVL.

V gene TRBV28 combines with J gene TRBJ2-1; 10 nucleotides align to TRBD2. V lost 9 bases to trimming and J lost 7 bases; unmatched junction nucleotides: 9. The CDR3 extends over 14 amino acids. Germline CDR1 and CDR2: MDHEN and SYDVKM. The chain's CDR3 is CASSAGGPLNEQFF. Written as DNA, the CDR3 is TGTGCCAGTTCAGCGGGGGGGCCTTTGAATGAGCAGTTCTTC.

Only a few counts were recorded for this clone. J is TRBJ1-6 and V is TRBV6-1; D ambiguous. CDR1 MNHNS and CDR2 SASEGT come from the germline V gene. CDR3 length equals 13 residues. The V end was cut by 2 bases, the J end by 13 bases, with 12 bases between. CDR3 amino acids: CASSEREGLPLHF. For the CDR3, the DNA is TGTGCCAGCAGTGAAAGGGAGGGTCTGCCCCTCCACTTT.

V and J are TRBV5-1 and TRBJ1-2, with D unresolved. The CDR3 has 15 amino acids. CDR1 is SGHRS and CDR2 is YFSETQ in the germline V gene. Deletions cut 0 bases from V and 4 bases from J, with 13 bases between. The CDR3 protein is CASSLESRNLYGYTF. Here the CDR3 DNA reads TGCGCCAGCAGCTTGGAATCGCGAAACCTCTATGGCTACACCTTC. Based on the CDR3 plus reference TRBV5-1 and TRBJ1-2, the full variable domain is KAGVTQTPRYLIKTRGQQVTLSCSPISGHRSVSWYQQTPGQGLQFLFEYFSETQRNKGNFPGRFSGRQFSNSRSEMNVSTLELGDSALYLCASSLESRNLYGYTFGSGTRLTVV.

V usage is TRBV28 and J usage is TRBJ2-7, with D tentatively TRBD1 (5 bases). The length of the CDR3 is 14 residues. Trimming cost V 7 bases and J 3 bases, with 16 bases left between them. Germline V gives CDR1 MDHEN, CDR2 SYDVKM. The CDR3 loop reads CASTPSTVHYEQYF. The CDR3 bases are TGTGCCAGCACCCCGTCGACAGTCCACTACGAGCAGTACTTC.